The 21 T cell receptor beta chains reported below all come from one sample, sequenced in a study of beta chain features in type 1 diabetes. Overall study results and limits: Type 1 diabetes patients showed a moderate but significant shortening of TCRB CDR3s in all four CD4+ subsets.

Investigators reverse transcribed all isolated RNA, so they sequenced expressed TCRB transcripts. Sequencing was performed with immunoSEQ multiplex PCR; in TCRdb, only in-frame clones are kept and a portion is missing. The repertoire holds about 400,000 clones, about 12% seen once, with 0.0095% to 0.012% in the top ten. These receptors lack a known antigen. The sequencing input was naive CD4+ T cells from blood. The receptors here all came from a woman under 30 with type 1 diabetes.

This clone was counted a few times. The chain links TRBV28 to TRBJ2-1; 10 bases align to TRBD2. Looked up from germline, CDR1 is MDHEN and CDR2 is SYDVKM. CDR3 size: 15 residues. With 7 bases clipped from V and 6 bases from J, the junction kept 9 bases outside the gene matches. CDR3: CASTSTSGQRNEQFF. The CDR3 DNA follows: TGTGCCAGCACATCGACTAGCGGGCAACGCAATGAGCAGTTCTTC.

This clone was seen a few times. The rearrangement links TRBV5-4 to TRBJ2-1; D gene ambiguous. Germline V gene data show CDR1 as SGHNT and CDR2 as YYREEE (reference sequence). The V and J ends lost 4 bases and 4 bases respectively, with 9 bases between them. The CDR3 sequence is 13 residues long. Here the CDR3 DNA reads TGTGCCAGCAGCCCAGATACGTACAATGAGCAGTTCTTC. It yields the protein CASSPDTYNEQFF.

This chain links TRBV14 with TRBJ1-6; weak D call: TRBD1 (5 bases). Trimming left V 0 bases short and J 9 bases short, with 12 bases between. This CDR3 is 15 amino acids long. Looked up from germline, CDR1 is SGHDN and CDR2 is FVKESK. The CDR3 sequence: CASSQEGTGSSPLHF. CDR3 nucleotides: TGTGCCAGCAGCCAAGAAGGGACCGGGAGTTCACCCCTCCACTTT.

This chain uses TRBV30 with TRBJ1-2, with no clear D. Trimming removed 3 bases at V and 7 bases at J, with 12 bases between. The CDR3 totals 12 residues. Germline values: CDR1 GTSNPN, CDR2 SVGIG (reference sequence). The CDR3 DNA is TGTGCCTGGAGAAGTTCAGGAGGTGGCTACACCTTC. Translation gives CAWRSSGGGYTF.

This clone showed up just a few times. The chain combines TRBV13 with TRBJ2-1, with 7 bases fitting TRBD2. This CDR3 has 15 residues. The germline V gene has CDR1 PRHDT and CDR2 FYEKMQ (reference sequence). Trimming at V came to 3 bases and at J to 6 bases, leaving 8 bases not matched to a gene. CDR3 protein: CASSLWWGGSNEQFF. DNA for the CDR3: TGTGCCAGCAGCTTGTGGTGGGGGGGGTCCAATGAGCAGTTCTTC.

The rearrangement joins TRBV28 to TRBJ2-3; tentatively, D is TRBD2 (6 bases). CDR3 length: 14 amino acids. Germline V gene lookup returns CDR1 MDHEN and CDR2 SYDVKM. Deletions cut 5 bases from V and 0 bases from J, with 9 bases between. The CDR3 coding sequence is TGTGCCAGCAGTGATGGAGGGAGCACAGATACGCAGTATTTT. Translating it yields CASSDGGSTDTQYF.

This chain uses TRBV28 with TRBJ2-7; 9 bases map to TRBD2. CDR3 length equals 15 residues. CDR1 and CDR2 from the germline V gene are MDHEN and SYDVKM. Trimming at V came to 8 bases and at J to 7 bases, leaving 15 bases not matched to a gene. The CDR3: CASRPPGLAGWEQYF. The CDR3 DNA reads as TGTGCCAGCCGCCCTCCGGGGCTAGCGGGATGGGAGCAGTACTTC.

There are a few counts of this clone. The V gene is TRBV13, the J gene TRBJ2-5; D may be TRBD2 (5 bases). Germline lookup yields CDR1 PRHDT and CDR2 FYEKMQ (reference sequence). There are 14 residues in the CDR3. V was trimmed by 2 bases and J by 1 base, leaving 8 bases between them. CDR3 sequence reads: CASSLRGIQETQYF. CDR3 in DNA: TGTGCCAGCAGCTTAAGAGGGATCCAAGAGACCCAGTACTTC.

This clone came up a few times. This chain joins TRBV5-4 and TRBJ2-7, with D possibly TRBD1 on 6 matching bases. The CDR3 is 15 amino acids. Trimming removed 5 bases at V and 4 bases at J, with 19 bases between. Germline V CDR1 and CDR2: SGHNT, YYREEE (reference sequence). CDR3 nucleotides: TGTGCCAGCAGTCTACAGGGAAGAGGGTTATACGAGCAGTACTTC. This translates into CASSLQGRGLYEQYF.

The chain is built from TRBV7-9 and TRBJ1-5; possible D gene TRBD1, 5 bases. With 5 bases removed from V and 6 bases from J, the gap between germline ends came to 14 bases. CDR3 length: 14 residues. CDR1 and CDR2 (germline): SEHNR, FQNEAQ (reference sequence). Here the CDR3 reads CASSPGTGGQPQHF. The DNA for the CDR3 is TGTGCCAGCAGCCCGGGGACGGGGGGTCAGCCCCAGCATTTT.

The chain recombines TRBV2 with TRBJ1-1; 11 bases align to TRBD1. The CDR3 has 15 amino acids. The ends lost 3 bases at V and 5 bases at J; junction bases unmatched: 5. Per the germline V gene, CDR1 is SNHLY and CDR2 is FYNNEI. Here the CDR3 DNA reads TGTGCCAGCAGTGACGGACAGGGGGCAAGGACTGAAGCTTTCTTT. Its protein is CASSDGQGARTEAFF. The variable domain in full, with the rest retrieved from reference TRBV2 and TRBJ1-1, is EPEVTQTPSHQVTQMGQEVILRCVPISNHLYFYWYRQILGQKVEFLVSFYNNEISEKSEIFDDQFSVERPDGSNFTLKIRSTKLEDSAMYFCASSDGQGARTEAFFGQGTRLTVV.

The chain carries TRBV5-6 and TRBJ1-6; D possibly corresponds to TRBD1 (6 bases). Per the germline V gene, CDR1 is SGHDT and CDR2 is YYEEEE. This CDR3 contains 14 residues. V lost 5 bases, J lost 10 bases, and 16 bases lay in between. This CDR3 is CASSYRESQSPLHF. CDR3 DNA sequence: TGTGCCAGCAGTTACAGGGAGTCTCAGTCACCCCTCCACTTT.

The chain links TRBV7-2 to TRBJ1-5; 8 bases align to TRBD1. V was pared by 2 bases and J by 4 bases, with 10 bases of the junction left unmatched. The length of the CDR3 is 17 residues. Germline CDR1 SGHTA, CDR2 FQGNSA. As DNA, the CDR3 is TGTGCCAGCAGCTTAAGGGCAGGGGGCGATGTGAATCAGCCCCAGCATTTT. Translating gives CASSLRAGGDVNQPQHF.

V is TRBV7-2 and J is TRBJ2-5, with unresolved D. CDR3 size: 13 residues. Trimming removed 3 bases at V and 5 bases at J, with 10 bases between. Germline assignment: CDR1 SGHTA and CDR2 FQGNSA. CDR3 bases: TGTGCCAGCAGCTTCTTACTCCGTGAGACCCAGTACTTC. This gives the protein CASSFLLRETQYF.

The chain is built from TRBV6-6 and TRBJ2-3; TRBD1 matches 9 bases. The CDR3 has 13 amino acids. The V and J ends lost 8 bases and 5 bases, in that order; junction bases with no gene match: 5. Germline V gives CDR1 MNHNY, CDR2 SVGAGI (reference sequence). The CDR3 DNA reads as TGTGCCAGCGGGGGACAGGGCCAAGATACGCAGTATTTT. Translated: CASGGQGQDTQYF.

This CDR3 reads CAWSALSNQPQHF. As DNA, the CDR3 is TGTGCCTGGAGTGCGCTAAGCAATCAGCCCCAGCATTTT. The V call is TRBV30, the J call TRBJ1-5; no firm D call. Germline lookup yields CDR1 GTSNPN and CDR2 SVGIG (reference sequence). The CDR3 consists of 13 residues. With 1 base removed from V and 1 base from J, the gap between germline ends came to 5 bases.

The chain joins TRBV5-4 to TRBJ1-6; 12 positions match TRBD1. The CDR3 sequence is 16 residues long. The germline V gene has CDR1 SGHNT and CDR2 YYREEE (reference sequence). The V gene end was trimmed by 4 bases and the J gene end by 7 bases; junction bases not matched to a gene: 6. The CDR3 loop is CASSTGQGALNSPLHF. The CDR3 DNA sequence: TGTGCCAGCAGCACGGGACAGGGGGCCTTGAATTCACCCCTCCACTTT.

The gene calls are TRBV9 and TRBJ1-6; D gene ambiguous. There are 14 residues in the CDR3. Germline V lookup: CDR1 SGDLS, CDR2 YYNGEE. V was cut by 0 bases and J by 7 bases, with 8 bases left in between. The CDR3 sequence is CASSVEHLNSPLHF. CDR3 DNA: TGTGCCAGCAGCGTAGAGCACCTAAATTCACCCCTCCACTTT.

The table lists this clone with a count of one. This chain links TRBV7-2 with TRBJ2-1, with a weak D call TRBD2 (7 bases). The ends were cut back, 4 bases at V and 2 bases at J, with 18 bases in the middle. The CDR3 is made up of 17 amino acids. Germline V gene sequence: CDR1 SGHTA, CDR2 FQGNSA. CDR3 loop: CASSWGRGGGPYNEQFF. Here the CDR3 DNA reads TGTGCCAGCAGCTGGGGCCGCGGGGGCGGCCCCTACAATGAGCAGTTCTTC.

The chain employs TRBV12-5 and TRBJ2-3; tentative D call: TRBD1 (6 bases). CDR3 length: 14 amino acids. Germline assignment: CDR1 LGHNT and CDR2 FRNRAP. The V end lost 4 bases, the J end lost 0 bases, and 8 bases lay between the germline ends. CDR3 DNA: TGTGCTAGTGGTTCCGGACAGAGCACAGATACGCAGTATTTT. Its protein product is CASGSGQSTDTQYF.

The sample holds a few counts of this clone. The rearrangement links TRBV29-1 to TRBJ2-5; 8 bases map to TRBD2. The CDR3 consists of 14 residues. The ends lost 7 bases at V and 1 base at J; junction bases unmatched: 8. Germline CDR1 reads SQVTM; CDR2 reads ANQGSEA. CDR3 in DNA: TGCAGCGCTCTACCCGGGACTAGCCAAGAGACCCAGTACTTC. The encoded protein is CSALPGTSQETQYF.